This TCR beta chain came from a study of cytomegalovirus exposure and HLA in healthy donors. Study background: Most genotyped donors, approximately 77% of about 400, had Caucasian-associated genetic ancestry. Study-level results: Reports indicated that the classifier achieved high specificity and sensitivity in diagnosing cytomegalovirus status. When analyzed later, the rates of TCR association showed variation by HLA locus, with DRB1 the most and HLA-C the fewest.

A multiplex PCR was run with 60 Vbeta primers and 13 Jbeta primers. TCRdb's table, derived via immunoSEQ multiplex PCR, lists solely in-frame clones and lacks some. The sample has approximately 40,000 clones. On this clone itself: Its cognate antigen is unknown. Other DNA sequences in the sample encode the same CDR3.

This CDR3 region has 11 residues. V lost 7 bases to trimming and J lost 3 bases, with 7 bases between them. Germline V lookup: CDR1 SEHNR, CDR2 FQNEAQ (reference sequence). The clonotype was recovered from a human donor in good health. The chain is built from TRBV7-9 and TRBJ2-7; D is uncertain. Sequenced input: PBMCs. The chain's CDR3 is CASTGGYEQYF. The CDR3 DNA reads TGTGCCAGCACCGGTGGCTACGAGCAGTACTTC.